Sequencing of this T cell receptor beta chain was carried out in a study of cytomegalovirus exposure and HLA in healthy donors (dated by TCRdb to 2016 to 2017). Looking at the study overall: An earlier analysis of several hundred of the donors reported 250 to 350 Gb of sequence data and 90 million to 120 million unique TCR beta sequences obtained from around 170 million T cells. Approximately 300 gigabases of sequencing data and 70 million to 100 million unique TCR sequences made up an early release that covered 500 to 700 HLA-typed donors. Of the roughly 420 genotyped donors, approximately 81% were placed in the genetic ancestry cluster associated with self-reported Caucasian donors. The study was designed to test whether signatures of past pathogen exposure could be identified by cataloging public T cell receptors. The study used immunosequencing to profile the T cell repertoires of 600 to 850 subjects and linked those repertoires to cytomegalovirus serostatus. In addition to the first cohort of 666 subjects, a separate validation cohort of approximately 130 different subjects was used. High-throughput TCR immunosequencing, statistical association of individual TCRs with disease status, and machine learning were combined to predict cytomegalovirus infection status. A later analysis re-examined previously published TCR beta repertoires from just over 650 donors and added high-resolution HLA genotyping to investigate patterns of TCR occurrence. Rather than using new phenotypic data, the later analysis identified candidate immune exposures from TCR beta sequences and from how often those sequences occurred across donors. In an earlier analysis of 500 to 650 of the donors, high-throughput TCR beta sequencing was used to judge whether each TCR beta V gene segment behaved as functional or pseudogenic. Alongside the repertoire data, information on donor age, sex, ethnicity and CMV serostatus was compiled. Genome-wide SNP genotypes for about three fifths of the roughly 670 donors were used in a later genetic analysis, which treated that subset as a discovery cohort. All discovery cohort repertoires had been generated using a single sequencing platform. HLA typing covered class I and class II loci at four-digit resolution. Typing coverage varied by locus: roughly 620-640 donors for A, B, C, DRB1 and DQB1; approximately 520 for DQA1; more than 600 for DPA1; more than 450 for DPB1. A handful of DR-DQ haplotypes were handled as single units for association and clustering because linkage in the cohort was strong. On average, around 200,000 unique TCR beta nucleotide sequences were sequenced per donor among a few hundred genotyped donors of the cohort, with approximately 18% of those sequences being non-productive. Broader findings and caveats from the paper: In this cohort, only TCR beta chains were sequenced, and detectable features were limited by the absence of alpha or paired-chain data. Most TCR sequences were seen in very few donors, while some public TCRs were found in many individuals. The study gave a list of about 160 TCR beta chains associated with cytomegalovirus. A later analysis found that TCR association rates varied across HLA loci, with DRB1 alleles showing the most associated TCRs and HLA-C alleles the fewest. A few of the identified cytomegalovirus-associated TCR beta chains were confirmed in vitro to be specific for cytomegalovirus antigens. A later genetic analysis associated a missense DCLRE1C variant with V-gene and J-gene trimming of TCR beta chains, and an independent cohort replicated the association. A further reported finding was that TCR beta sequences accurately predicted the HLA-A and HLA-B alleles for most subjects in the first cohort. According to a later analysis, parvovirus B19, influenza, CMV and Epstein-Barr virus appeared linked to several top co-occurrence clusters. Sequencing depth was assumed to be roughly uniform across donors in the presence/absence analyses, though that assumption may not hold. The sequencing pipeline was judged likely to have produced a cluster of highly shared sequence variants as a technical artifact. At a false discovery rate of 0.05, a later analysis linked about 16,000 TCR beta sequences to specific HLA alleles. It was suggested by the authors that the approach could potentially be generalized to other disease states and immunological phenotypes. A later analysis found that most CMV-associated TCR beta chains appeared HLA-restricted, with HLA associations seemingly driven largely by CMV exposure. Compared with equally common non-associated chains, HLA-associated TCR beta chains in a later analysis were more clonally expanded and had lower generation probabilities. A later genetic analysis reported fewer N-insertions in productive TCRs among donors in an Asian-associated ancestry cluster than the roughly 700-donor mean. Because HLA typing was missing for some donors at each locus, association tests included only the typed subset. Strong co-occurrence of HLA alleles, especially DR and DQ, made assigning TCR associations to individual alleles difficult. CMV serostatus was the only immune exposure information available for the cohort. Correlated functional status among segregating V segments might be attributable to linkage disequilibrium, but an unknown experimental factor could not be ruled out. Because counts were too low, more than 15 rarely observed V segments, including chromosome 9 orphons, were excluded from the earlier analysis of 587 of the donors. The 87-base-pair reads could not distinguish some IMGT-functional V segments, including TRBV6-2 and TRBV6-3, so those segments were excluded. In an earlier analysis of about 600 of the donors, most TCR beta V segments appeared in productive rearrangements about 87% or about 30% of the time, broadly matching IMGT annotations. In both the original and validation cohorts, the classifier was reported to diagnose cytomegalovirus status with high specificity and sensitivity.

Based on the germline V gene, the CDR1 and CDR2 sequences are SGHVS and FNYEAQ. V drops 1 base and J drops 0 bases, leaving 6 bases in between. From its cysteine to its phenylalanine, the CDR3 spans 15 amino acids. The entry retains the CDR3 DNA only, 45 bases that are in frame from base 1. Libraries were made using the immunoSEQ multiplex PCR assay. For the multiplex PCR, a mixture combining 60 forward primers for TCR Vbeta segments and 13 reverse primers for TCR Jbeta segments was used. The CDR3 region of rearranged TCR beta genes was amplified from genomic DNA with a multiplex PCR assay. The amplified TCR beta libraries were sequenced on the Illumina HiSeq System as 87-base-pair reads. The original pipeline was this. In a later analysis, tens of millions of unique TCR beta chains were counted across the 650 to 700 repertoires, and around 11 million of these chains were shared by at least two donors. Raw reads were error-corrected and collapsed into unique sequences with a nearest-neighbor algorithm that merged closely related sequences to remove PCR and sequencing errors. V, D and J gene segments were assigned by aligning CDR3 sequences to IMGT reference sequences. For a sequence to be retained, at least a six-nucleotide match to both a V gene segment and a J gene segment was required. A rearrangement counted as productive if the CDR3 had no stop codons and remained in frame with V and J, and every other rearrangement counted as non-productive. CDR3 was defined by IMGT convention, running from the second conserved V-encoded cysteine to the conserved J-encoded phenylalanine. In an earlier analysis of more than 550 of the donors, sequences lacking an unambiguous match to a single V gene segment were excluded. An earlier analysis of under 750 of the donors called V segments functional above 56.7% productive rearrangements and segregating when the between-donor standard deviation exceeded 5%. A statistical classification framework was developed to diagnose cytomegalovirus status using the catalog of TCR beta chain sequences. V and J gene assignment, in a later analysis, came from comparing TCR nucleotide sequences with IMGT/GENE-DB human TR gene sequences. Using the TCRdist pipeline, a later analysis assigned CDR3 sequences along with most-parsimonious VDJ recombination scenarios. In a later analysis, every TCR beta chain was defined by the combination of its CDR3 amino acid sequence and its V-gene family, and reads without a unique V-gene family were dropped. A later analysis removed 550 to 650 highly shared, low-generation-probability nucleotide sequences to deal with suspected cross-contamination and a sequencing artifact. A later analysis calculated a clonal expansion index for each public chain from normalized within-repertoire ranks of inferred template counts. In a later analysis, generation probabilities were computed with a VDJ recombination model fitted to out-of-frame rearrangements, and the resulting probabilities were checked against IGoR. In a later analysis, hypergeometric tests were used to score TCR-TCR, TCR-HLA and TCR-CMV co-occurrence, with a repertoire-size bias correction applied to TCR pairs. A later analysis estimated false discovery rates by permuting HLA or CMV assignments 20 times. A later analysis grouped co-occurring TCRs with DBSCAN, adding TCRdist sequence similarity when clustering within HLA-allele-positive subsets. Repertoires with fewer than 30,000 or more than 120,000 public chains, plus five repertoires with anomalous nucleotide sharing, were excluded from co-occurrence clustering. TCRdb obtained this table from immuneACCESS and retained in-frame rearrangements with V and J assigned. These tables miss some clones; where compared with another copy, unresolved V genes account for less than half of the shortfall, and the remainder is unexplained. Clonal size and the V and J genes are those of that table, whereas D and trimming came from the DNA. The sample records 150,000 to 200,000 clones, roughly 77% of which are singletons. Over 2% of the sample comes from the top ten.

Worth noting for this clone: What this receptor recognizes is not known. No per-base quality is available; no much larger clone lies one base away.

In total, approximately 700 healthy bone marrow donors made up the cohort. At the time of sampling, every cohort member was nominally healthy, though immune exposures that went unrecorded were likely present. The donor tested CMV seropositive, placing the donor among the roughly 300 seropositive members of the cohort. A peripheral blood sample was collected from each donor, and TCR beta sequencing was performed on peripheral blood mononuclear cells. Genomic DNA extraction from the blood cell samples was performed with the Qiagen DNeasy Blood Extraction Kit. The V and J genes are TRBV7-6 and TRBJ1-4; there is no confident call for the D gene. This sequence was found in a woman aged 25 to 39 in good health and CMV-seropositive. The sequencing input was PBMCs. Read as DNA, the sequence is TGTGCCAGCAGCTTAGATCGGGCAACTAATGAAAAACTGTTTTTT. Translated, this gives CASSLDRATNEKLFF.